The source of this TCR beta chain is a study of CD8+CD57+ T cells in acquired aplastic anemia. TCR beta VDJ and CDR3 profiling used genomic DNA as template. TCRdb processed the reads anew with MiXCR; each CDR3 protein has one entry. The data hold some 92,000 distinct CDR3 sequences, with about 66% observed a single time. This CDR3 contains 14 residues. CDR1 is DFQATT, CDR2 SNEGSKA, per germline (reference sequence). V gave up 6 bases and J gave up 2 bases, with 16 bases separating them. The sequenced patients had an expansion of CD8+CD57+ cells seen by flow cytometry. This clonotype was sampled from a human donor with aplastic anemia. Sequencing was done on a sample of sorted CD4+, CD8+, or CD8+CD57+ T cells (not recorded which) from PBMCs. The chain is built from TRBV20-1 and TRBJ1-2; D not certain. The CDR3 DNA reads TGCAGTGCGCTCCGAGACGGAGGGAACTATGGCTACACCTTC. Translation gives CSALRDGGNYGYTF.